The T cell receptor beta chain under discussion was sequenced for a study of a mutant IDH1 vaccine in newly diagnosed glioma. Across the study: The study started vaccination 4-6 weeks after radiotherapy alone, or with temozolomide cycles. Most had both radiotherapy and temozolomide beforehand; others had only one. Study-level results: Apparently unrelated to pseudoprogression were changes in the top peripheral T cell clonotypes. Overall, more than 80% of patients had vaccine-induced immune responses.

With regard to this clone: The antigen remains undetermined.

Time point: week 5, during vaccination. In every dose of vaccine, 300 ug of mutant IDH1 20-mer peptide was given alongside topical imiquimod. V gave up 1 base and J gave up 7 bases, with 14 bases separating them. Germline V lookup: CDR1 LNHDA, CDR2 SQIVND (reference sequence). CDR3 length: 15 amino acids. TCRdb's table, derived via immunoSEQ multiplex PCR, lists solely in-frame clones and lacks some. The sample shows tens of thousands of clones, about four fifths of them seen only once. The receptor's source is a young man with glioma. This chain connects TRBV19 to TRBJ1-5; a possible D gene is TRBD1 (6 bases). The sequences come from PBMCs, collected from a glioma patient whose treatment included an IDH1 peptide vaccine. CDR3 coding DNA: TGTGCCAGTAGTATAGCGGCTGGGGGCGGGCAGCCCCAGCATTTT. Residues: CASSIAAGGGQPQHF.